This T cell receptor (beta chain) stems from a study of blood T cell repertoires in COVID-19. Study context: Sites in the United States, Italy and Spain provided acute and convalescent COVID-19 samples. From T cells, B-cell-depleted T cells, or PBMCs came the material, which was cDNA or gDNA.

The data were produced by immunoSEQ multiplex PCR, yet TCRdb's version contains in-frame clones alone and is incomplete. The sample records some 99,000 clones, less than 85% being singletons. The TCR comes from a woman between 55 and 75 years old with acute or convalescent COVID-19. Sequenced sample: peripheral blood.

The CDR3 DNA is TGTGCCAGCATGGGGAGCCGTTATGGCTACACCTTC. Its translation is CASMGSRYGYTF. V gene TRBV25-1 combines with J gene TRBJ1-2; D gene unclear. The CDR3 runs to 12 residues. Per germline, CDR1 MGHDK and CDR2 SYGVNS. The V end lost 7 bases, the J end lost 5 bases, and 11 bases lay between the germline ends.